The subject of this entry is one TCR beta chain. The table lists this clonotype with many counts. It lacks a known antigen. No base quality information exists; no much larger clone differs at one position. Libraries were made using PCR. TCRdb names Illumina HiSeq 2500 as the instrument used. Molecular barcoding was employed in the preparation of TCR libraries, with unique molecular identifiers being used to normalize TCRbeta repertoire quantification. TCRdb itself trimmed the public reads at Q25 with fastp, ran MiXCR and retained productive beta chains. Merged by CDR3 protein, the rows form single entries marked with the most common genes and DNA. In this sample the table shows 200,000 to 250,000 distinct CDR3 sequences, roughly a tenth of which occur a single time. The ten largest clones represent about 5.4% of the sample. The germline V and J ends show losses of 3 bases and 6 bases respectively, and no gene match explains 9 bases of the junction. The CDR3, from cysteine to phenylalanine, totals 17 residues. Just CDR3 DNA is preserved here, 51 bases in frame from base 1. The germline V gene yields LGHNA for CDR1 and YSLEER for CDR2.

The source of the sample is a study of T-cell reconstitution after alpha-beta-depleted transplantation in children (dated by TCRdb to the mid-2010s). Describing the broader study: The study quantitatively tracked T-cell immune reconstitution after TCRalphabeta/CD19-depleted allogeneic hematopoietic cell transplantation in children using TCR repertoire profiling.

The specimen comprised PBMCs from the stem cell graft donor, sampled from the stem cell graft. The receptor comes from a human donor who donated a stem cell graft to a child with SCID. The sequence joins TRBV4-3 to TRBJ2-3; TRBD2 matches 13 bases in the middle. The sequenced DNA: TGCGCCAGCAGCCACTCCACTAGCGGGGGGGCCTTGGATACGCAGTATTTT. Its coded protein is CASSHSTSGGALDTQYF.